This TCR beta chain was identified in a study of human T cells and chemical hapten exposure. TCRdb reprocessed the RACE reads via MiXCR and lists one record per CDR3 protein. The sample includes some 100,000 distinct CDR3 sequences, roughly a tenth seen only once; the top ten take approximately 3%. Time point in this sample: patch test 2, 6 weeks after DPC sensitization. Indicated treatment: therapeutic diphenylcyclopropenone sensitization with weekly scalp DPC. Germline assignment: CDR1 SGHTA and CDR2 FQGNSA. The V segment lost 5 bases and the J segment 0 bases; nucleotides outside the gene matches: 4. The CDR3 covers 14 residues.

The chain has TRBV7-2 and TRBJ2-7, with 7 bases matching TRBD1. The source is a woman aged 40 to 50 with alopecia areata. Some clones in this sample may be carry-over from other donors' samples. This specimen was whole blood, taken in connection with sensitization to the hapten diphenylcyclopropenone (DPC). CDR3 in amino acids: CASSRDSNSYEQYF. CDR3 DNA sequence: TGTGCCAGCAGCCGGGACAGCAACTCCTACGAGCAGTACTTC.